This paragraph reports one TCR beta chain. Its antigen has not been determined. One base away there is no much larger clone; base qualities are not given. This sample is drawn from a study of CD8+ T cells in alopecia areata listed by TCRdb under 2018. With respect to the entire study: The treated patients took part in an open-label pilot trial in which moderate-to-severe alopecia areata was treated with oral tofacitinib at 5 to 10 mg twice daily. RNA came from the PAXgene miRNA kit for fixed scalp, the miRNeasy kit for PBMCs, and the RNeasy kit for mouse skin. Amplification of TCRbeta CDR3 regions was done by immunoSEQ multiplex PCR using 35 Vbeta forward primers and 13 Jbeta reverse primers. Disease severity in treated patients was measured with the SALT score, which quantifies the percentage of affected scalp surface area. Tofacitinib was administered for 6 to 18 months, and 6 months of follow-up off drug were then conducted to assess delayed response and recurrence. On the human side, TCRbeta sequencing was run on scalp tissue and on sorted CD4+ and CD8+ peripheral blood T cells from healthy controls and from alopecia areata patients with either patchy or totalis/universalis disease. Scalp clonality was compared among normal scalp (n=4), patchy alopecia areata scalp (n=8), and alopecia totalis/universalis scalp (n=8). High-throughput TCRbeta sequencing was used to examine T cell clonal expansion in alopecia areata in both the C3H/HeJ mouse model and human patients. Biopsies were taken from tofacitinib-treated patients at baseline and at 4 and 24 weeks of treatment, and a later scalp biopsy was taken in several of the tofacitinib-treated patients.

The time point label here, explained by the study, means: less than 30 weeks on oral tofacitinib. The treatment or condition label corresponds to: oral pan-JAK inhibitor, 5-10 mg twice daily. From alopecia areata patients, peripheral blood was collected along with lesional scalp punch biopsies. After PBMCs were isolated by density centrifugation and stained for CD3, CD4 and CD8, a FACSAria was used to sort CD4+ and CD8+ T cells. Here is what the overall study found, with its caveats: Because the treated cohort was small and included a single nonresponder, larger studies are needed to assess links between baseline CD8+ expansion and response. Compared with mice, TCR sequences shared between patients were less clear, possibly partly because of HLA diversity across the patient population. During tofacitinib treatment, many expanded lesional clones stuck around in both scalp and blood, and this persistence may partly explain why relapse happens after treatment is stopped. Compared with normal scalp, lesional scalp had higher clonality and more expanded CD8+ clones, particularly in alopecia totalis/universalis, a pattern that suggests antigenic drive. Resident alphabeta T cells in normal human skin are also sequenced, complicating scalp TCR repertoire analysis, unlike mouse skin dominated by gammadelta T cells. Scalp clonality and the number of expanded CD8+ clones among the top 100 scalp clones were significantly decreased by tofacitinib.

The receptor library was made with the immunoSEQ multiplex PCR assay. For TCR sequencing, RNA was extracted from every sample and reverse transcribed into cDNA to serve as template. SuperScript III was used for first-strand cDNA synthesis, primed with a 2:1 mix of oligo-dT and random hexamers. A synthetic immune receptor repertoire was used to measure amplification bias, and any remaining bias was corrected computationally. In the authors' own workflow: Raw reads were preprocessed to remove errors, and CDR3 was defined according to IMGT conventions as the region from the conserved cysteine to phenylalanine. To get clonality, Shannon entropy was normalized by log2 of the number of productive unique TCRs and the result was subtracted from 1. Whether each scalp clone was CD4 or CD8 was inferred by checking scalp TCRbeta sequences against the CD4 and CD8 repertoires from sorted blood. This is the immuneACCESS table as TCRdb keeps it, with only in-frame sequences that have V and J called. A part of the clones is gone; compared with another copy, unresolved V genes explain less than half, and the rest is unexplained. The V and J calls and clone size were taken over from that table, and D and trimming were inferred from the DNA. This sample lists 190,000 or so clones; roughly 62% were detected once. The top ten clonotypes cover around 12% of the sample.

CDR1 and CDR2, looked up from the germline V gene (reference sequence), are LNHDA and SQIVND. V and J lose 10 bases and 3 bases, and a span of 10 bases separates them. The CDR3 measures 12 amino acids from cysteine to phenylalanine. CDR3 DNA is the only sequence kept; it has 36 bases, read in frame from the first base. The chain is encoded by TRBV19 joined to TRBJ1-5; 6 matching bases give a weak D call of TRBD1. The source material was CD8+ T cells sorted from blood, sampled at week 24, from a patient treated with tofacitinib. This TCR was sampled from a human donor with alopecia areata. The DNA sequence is TGTGCCACTACAGGGAACAATCAGCCCCAGCATTTT. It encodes CATTGNNQPQHF.